Detailed here is one T cell receptor (beta chain). What it binds is not known. This sample is part of a study of molecular identifiers for immune sequencing clone quantification. Naive CD8 T cells underwent sorting with the CD8+CD4-CCR7+CD45RA+ definition. Study results and caveats: Clones of above 20 RNA copies carried over 99% of effector molecules; in naive cells they carried under 1%. Sizes of clones that are highly expanded could be underestimated (if identical TCR molecules share a barcode).

The V end lost 0 bases, the J end lost 2 bases, and 7 bases lay between the germline ends. From germline, CDR1 is SEHNR and CDR2 FQNEAQ (reference sequence). The CDR3 covers 14 residues. One entry per CDR3 protein results from TCRdb running MiXCR on the PCR reads. In the table there are roughly 24,000 distinct CDR3 sequences, 17% of which are singletons. The chain recombines TRBV7-9 with TRBJ1-2; D unresolved. The receptor was derived from a human donor in good health. Some libraries in this study had Jurkat cell RNA spiked in. Sequencing was performed on naive CD8+ T cells from blood, with Jurkat cell RNA spiked in. Specified subset: FACS-sorted CD8+CD4-CCR7+CD45RA+ naive T cells. The CDR3 loop reads CASSLADTNYGYTF. In DNA, the CDR3 is TGTGCCAGCAGCTTAGCGGATACCAACTATGGCTACACCTTC.